This T cell receptor (beta chain) was identified during a study of blood T cell repertoires in COVID-19. The wider study: PBMCs, B-cell-depleted T cells, or T cells provided the cDNA or gDNA that made up the material.

The protocol was immunoSEQ multiplex PCR, while the TCRdb copy is restricted to in-frame clones and leaves out a portion. The sample lists 200,000 to 250,000 clones, 88% occurring once. The CDR3 contains 17 residues. Germline CDR1 is SGHTA and CDR2 is FQGNSA. Trimming removed 5 bases from V and 5 bases from J, with 24 bases in between. The sample taken for sequencing was peripheral blood. The chain combines TRBV7-2 with TRBJ1-2; D is possibly TRBD1 (5 bases). The clonotype originates from a woman in her fifties or sixties with acute or convalescent COVID-19. The CDR3 region has the DNA TGTGCCAGCAGCGCGAGGAGACCCAGGGAGGGTGATTATGGCTACACCTTC. It codes for CASSARRPREGDYGYTF.